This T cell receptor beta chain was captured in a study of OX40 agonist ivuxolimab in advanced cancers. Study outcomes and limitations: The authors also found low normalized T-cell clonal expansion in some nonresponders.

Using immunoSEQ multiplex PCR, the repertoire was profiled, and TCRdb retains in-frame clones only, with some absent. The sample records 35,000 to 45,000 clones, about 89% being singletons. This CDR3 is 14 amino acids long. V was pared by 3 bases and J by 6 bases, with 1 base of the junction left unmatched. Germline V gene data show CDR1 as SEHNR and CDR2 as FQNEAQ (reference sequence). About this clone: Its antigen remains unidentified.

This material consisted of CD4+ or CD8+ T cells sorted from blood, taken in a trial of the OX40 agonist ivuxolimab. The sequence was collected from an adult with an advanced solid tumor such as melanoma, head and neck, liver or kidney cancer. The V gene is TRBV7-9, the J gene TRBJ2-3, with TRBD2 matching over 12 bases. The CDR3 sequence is CASSFGTSGDTQYF. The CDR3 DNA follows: TGTGCCAGCAGCTTCGGGACTAGCGGGGATACGCAGTATTTT.